Listed below are T cell receptor beta chains from one sample, sequenced in a study of CD8+ T cells in alopecia areata. The repertoire was sequenced with immunoSEQ multiplex PCR; TCRdb's copy has only in-frame clones and lacks some. Here the sample spans 75,000 to 100,000 clones, around 71% being singletons. The sample consisted of CD8+ T cells sorted from blood, taken between weeks 43 and 45, from a patient treated with tofacitinib. Source of these receptors: a human donor with alopecia areata. Both conserved end residues are part of each CDR3. D genes are given only for firm matches. Expanded clones are given a class, and other clones once, few, many or no size at all.

TRBV7-2	TRBJ2-5	.	few	TGTGCCAGCAGCTCTGGCCCCACCCAGCCGCAAGAGACCCAGTACTTC	CASSSGPTQPQETQYF
TRBV13	TRBJ1-2	.	.	TGTGCCACCTTCGATCCGGGCTATGGCTACACCTTC	CATFDPGYGYTF
TRBV6-4	TRBJ1-4	.	many	TGTGCCAGCAGTGAAACAACTAATGAAAAACTGTTTTTT	CASSETTNEKLFF
TRBV27	TRBJ2-2	.	.	TGTGCCAGCACAAATCTCGCATCCGGGGAGCTGTTTTTT	CASTNLASGELFF
TRBV5-6	TRBJ2-3	TRBD2	.	TGTGCCAGCAGCTTGGTTGCCGGGGGGGGCCGTGATACGCAGTATTTT	CASSLVAGGGRDTQYF
TRBV30	TRBJ1-2	.	few	TGTGCCTGGTATAGAAGCCGGGACAACCACTATGGCTACACCTTC	CAWYRSRDNHYGYTF
TRBV7-8	TRBJ1-5	.	.	TGTGCCAGCAGCCTACGCAGGGGAAATCAGCCCCAGCATTTT	CASSLRRGNQPQHF
TRBV19	TRBJ2-7	TRBD1	few	TGTGCCAGTAGTATGAACAGGGGCTACGAGCAGTACTTC	CASSMNRGYEQYF
TRBV5-6	TRBJ2-7	.	.	TGTGCCAGCACCTCGACCTACGAGCAGTACTTC	CASTSTYEQYF
TRBV7-9	TRBJ2-1	TRBD1	.	TGTGCCAGCAGCCCCCCCGGGACAGGGTACCATGAGCAGTTCTTC	CASSPPGTGYHEQFF
TRBV29-1	TRBJ2-1	.	.	TGCAGCGTTGAAGTACCAGTCTCCTACAATGAGCAGTTCTTC	CSVEVPVSYNEQFF
TRBV25-1	TRBJ1-1	.	.	TGTGCCAGCAGTGATGCCTCAGGGTTGAACACTGAAGCTTTCTTT	CASSDASGLNTEAFF
TRBV10-2	TRBJ2-7	.	few	TGCGCCAGCAGTGAGTCAGGTAATCGCCACGAGCAGTACTTC	CASSESGNRHEQYF
TRBV5-6	TRBJ1-5	.	.	TGTGCCAGCAGCCAGGGGTCCTATCAGCCCCAGCATTTT	CASSQGSYQPQHF
TRBV5-6	TRBJ1-1	.	.	TGTGCCAGCAGCTTCGGACGGATTGAAGCTTTCTTT	CASSFGRIEAFF
TRBV19	TRBJ1-1	TRBD1	.	TGTGCCAGTATCAGGACAGGGAACACTGAAGCTTTCTTT	CASIRTGNTEAFF
TRBV4-3	TRBJ1-1	.	.	TGCGCCAGCAGCCAAGCGTCGACGGGGGACACTGAAGCTTTCTTT	CASSQASTGDTEAFF
TRBV19	TRBJ1-6	TRBD1	.	TGTGCCAGTAGTACCGGGACAGGCAAAGGTTCACCCCTCCACTTT	CASSTGTGKGSPLHF
TRBV7-8	TRBJ2-1	.	.	TGTGCCAGCAGCTTAGCGAATTCCAGGCCTCAGGTCTTC	CASSLANSRPQVF
TRBV19	TRBJ1-2	.	.	TGTGCCAGTAGTTCCGTCGGGATGGGTGGCTACACCTTC	CASSSVGMGGYTF
TRBV10-3	TRBJ2-6	.	few	TGTGCCATCAGTGAGTCCCCCGGGACCTCTGGGGCCAACGTCCTGACTTTC	CAISESPGTSGANVLTF
TRBV6-1	TRBJ1-5	.	.	TGTGCCACCAAGTGGGGAGCCCAGCCCCAGCATTTT	CATKWGAQPQHF
TRBV30	TRBJ2-2	.	.	TGTGCCTGGAGTGAAGGATCCACCGGGGAGCTGTTTTTT	CAWSEGSTGELFF
TRBV9	TRBJ1-2	TRBD1	.	TGTGCCAGCAGCGGCTGGACAGGGGGCAGTGATCGGTATGGCTACACCTTC	CASSGWTGGSDRYGYTF
TRBV7-8	TRBJ1-1	.	once	TGTGCCAGCAGCCTAACTAATAGGAACACTGAAGCTTTCTTT	CASSLTNRNTEAFF
TRBV6-6	TRBJ1-2	.	.	TGTGCCAGCTCGCGAAGGGCCCTGGATGGCTACACCTTC	CASSRRALDGYTF
TRBV19	TRBJ1-2	.	.	TGTGCCAGTAGTTTCGGGGATGGCTACACCTTC	CASSFGDGYTF
TRBV19	TRBJ2-7	.	.	TGTGCCAGTAGCCGAAACCGGGACTCCGCCGAGCAGTACTTC	CASSRNRDSAEQYF
TRBV5-1	TRBJ2-3	TRBD1	.	TGCGCCAGTACGGTACAGGGGATGGCAGATACGCAGTATTTT	CASTVQGMADTQYF
TRBV14	TRBJ2-3	.	.	TGTGCCAGCAGCCCTTTCCCCCGGGGTGAACCCACAGATACGCAGTATTTT	CASSPFPRGEPTDTQYF
TRBV4-3	TRBJ2-6	TRBD1	few	TGCGCCAGCAGCTCGGACAGGAGCTCTGGGGCCAACGTCCTGACTTTC	CASSSDRSSGANVLTF
TRBV7-2	TRBJ1-5	.	.	TGTGCCAGCAGCGAGTATACAGGACTCAATCAGCCCCAGCATTTT	CASSEYTGLNQPQHF
TRBV5-1	TRBJ2-3	TRBD2	.	TGCGCCAGCAGCTACGCGGGGGGGCCTTCTCTATCAGATACGCAGTATTTT	CASSYAGGPSLSDTQYF
TRBV23-1	TRBJ1-4	TRBD1	few	TGCGCCAGCAGTCCCGAAACAGGGGGGCTCGAAAAACTGTTTTTT	CASSPETGGLEKLFF
TRBV29-1	TRBJ2-3	TRBD2	.	TGCAGCGTTGAAGACCCGACTAGCGGGGGGACAGATACGCAGTATTTT	CSVEDPTSGGTDTQYF